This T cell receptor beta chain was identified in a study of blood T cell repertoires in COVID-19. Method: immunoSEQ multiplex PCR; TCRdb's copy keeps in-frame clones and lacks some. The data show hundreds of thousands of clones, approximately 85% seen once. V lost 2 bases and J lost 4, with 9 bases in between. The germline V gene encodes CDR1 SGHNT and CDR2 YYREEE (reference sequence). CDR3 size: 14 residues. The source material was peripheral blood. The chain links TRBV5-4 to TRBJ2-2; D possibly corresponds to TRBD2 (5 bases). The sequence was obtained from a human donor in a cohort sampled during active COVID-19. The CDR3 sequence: CASSLERTTGELFF. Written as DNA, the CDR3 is TGTGCCAGCAGCTTAGAGCGGACCACCGGGGAGCTGTTTTTT.